One sample yielded the 32 T cell receptor beta chains listed below, sequenced in a study of identical twins. TCRdb re-called the 5' RACE reads with MiXCR, one entry per CDR3 protein. This sample has about 730,000 distinct CDR3 sequences; around 20% occur once, and the top ten carry over 4%. These sequences were also reported in another study, on T cells expressing NK-cell markers.

Sequenced sample: PBMCs. Source of these receptors: a woman younger than 35 in good health.

J is TRBJ1-1 and V is TRBV7-9, with D perhaps matching TRBD1 (5 bases). Germline loops: CDR1 SEHNR, CDR2 FQNEAQ (reference sequence). The germline V and J ends were trimmed by 2 bases and 5 bases, with 12 bases remaining between them. The CDR3 runs 14 residues. DNA for the CDR3: TGTGCCAGCAGCTTACAGGGAGATGGTACTGAAGCTTTCTTT. It yields the protein CASSLQGDGTEAFF. Looking up the rest from reference TRBV7-9 and TRBJ1-1 gives the full variable domain: DTGVSQNPRHKITKRGQNVTFRCDPISEHNRLYWYRQTLGQGPEFLTYFQNEAQLEKSRLLSDRFSAERPKGSFSTLEIQRTEQGDSAMYLCASSLQGDGTEAFFGQGTRLTVV.

This clonotype has only a few counts. The chain is built from TRBV20-1 and TRBJ2-5; 8 nucleotides align to TRBD2. This CDR3 has 13 residues. With V trimmed by 5 bases and J by 1 base, 3 bases remained unmatched. CDR1 and CDR2 (germline): DFQATT, SNEGSKA (reference sequence). CDR3 amino acids: CSASTSAQETQYF. The CDR3 DNA sequence: TGCAGTGCTTCGACTAGCGCCCAAGAGACCCAGTACTTC.

This clonotype was recorded a few times. V usage is TRBV7-2 and J usage is TRBJ2-7, with a tentative D call TRBD2 (6 bases). Per the germline V gene, CDR1 is SGHTA and CDR2 is FQGNSA. This CDR3 spans 13 amino acids. V lost 5 bases to trimming and J lost 3 bases, with 11 bases between them. In DNA, the CDR3 is TGTGCCAGCAGCGCGGGACCTAACTACGAGCAGTACTTC. This codes for CASSAGPNYEQYF. Full variable domain (remainder filled in from reference TRBV7-2 and TRBJ2-7): GAGVSQSPSNKVTEKGKDVELRCDPISGHTALYWYRQSLGQGLEFLIYFQGNSAPDKSGLPSDRFSAERTGGSVSTLTIQRTQQEDSAVYLCASSAGPNYEQYFGPGTRLTVT.

This clonotype was recorded a few times. V gene TRBV20-1 combines with J gene TRBJ2-1; possibly TRBD2 for D (5 bases). This CDR3 is 17 amino acids long. V dropped 0 bases and J dropped 8 bases, with 23 bases sitting between them. Per the germline V gene, CDR1 is DFQATT and CDR2 is SNEGSKA (reference sequence). CDR3 amino acids: CSAREPVSGPPSDEQFF. For the CDR3, the DNA is TGCAGTGCTAGAGAGCCCGTAAGCGGCCCACCCTCGGATGAGCAGTTCTTC.

This clonotype was seen a few times. The genes are TRBV5-1 and TRBJ1-2; the D gene is possibly TRBD1 (6 bases). The V and J ends lost 1 base and 5 bases respectively, with 12 bases between them. Germline values: CDR1 SGHRS, CDR2 YFSETQ. CDR3 size: 14 residues. The CDR3 reads CASSLHQGMYGYTF. In nucleotides, the CDR3 is TGCGCCAGCAGCTTGCACCAGGGGATGTATGGCTACACCTTC.

Note on this clonotype: Mismatch with germline at one junction end may stem from a read error. The chain recombines TRBV3-1 with TRBJ1-2; D unresolved. CDR1 is LGHDT and CDR2 is YNNKEL in the germline V gene (reference sequence). CDR3 length: 15 amino acids. The CDR3 loop reads CATSQGRGSYYGYTF. In DNA form, the CDR3 reads TGTGCCACCAGCCAAGGCCGAGGCTCTTACTATGGCTACACCTTC.

This clonotype came up a few times. This chain connects TRBV5-5 to TRBJ2-3; no reliable D call. Trimming pared 0 bases from V and 14 bases from J, leaving 19 bases between. The germline gives CDR1 SGHKS, CDR2 YYEKEE (reference sequence). The length of the CDR3 is 14 residues. CDR3 sequence (DNA): TGTGCCAGCAGCTTGGCATTAGGCACCATCAATCCGTATTTT. Residues: CASSLALGTINPYF. Based on the CDR3 plus reference TRBV5-5 and TRBJ2-3, the full variable domain is DAGVTQSPTHLIKTRGQQVTLRCSPISGHKSVSWYQQVLGQGPQFIFQYYEKEERGRGNFPDRFSARQFPNYSSELNVNALLLGDSALYLCASSLALGTINPYFGPGTRLTVL.

This clonotype came up a few times. Possible read error: a much larger clone is one base away. The chain joins TRBV29-1 to TRBJ1-1; D not certain. The CDR3 is 11 amino acids. Looked up from germline, CDR1 is SQVTM and CDR2 is ANQGSEA. Trimming pared 5 bases from V and 1 base from J, leaving 5 bases between. The CDR3 is CSVLQNTEAFF. The CDR3 nucleotides are TGCAGCGTTCTACAGAACACTGAAGCTTTCTTT.

This clonotype was found many times. V is TRBV7-9 and J is TRBJ1-2, with a tentative D call TRBD1 (5 bases). The CDR3 extends over 15 amino acids. The germline V gene has CDR1 SEHNR and CDR2 FQNEAQ (reference sequence). Trimming removed 8 bases from V and 4 bases from J, with 20 bases in between. CDR3 residues: CASLSRDPISYGYTF. The CDR3, as DNA: TGTGCCAGCCTTTCTCGGGACCCTATATCCTATGGCTACACCTTC.

This clonotype was counted many times. The chain links TRBV2 to TRBJ2-2; D perhaps matches TRBD1 (6 bases). Germline lookup yields CDR1 SNHLY and CDR2 FYNNEI. V was pared by 6 bases and J by 2 bases, with 10 bases between. There are 14 residues in the CDR3. This CDR3 is CASREDSNTGELFF. The DNA for the CDR3 is TGTGCCAGCAGAGAGGACAGCAACACCGGGGAGCTGTTTTTT.

This clonotype was observed a handful of times. The V gene is TRBV20-1, the J gene TRBJ2-7; TRBD1 or TRBD2 may be the D gene (5 bases each). V was pared by 5 bases and J by 9 bases, with 23 bases between. CDR1 is DFQATT, CDR2 SNEGSKA, per germline (reference sequence). CDR3 length: 14 residues. CDR3 sequence: CSAEKNRDLAGQYF. The CDR3 nucleotides are TGCAGTGCTGAGAAGAACCGGGACCTCGCCGGGCAGTACTTC.

The chain joins TRBV7-6 to TRBJ2-7; 8 bases line up with TRBD2. Germline CDR1 and CDR2: SGHVS and FNYEAQ. CDR3 size: 15 residues. V trimming: 4 bases; J trimming: 4 bases; junction bases outside the gene matches: 9. CDR3: CASSSKIAGPYEQYF. The CDR3 region has the DNA TGTGCCAGCAGCTCCAAAATAGCGGGGCCGTACGAGCAGTACTTC.

This sequence joins TRBV10-3 and TRBJ2-1; D remains ambiguous. Germline V gives CDR1 ENHRY, CDR2 SYGVKD. CDR3 length equals 16 residues. V was trimmed by 0 bases and J by 2 bases, leaving 11 bases between them. CDR3 nucleotides: TGTGCCATCAGTGAGTCTGTCACTTGGGCCTACAATGAGCAGTTCTTC. Translated, it gives CAISESVTWAYNEQFF.

The gene calls are TRBV7-9 and TRBJ1-2; the D gene is possibly TRBD1 (5 bases). The CDR3 length is 16 residues. CDR1 SEHNR and CDR2 FQNEAQ come from the germline V gene (reference sequence). V was shortened by 5 bases and J by 6 bases, with 22 bases between the two germline ends. The CDR3 loop is CASSPLRASGGDGYTF. The DNA for the CDR3 is TGTGCCAGCAGCCCATTGAGGGCATCCGGAGGGGATGGCTACACCTTC.

V usage is TRBV9 and J usage is TRBJ2-3; D is perhaps TRBD2 (6 bases). The germline gives CDR1 SGDLS, CDR2 YYNGEE. The CDR3 totals 16 residues. V was pared by 2 bases and J by 0 bases, with 13 bases between. The CDR3 protein is CASSVPLAASTDTQYF. In nucleotides, the CDR3 is TGTGCCAGCAGCGTCCCCTTAGCGGCTAGCACAGATACGCAGTATTTT.

This clonotype was detected a few times. This chain connects TRBV6-1 to TRBJ2-1, with 7 bases matching TRBD2. V gave up 6 bases and J gave up 4 bases; unmatched junction bases: 9. This CDR3 has 15 residues. Per the germline V gene, CDR1 is MNHNS and CDR2 is SASEGT. CDR3 amino acids: CASSWTRGRYNEQFF. CDR3 in DNA: TGTGCCAGCAGCTGGACTCGCGGGAGATACAATGAGCAGTTCTTC.

This clonotype has ten or more counts. CDR3 sequence: CASSVGAYNEQFF. For the CDR3, the DNA is TGTGCCAGCAGTGTCGGGGCTTACAATGAGCAGTTCTTC. The rearrangement joins TRBV6-4 to TRBJ2-1; D is perhaps TRBD1 or TRBD2 (5 bases each). The V gene's germline CDR1 is MRHNA and CDR2 SNTAGT. V lost 4 bases, J lost 4 bases, and 8 bases lay in between. CDR3 length equals 13 residues.

In its sample, this clonotype was seen many times. V gene TRBV7-2 combines with J gene TRBJ2-7; D gene ambiguous. CDR3 size: 13 residues. Germline CDR1 reads SGHTA; CDR2 reads FQGNSA. V was clipped by 5 bases and J by 1 base, with 9 bases between them. The CDR3 DNA sequence: TGTGCCAGCAGCCCGGACGTTTCCTACGAGCAGTACTTC. Translation: CASSPDVSYEQYF.

This clonotype was seen only a few times. CDR3 residues: CASSLGAGGPIQQFF. The CDR3 region has the DNA TGTGCCAGCAGCTTAGGAGCGGGAGGTCCTATCCAGCAGTTCTTC. The rearrangement links TRBV7-2 to TRBJ2-1; the match to TRBD2 covers 9 bases. With V trimmed by 1 base and J by 11 bases, 9 bases remained unmatched. CDR3 size: 15 residues. CDR1 is SGHTA, CDR2 FQGNSA, per germline.

In this sample, this clonotype turned up a few times. The rearrangement uses TRBV6-5 and TRBJ1-6; D gene uncertain. The CDR3 is 12 amino acids. V shed 4 bases and J shed 12 bases, with 10 bases lying between them. Germline assignment: CDR1 MNHEY and CDR2 SVGAGI. The CDR3 DNA reads as TGTGCCAGCAGTTCCTCACGGGGACCCCTCCACTTT. Protein: CASSSSRGPLHF.

The rearrangement links TRBV11-3 to TRBJ2-1, with a weak D call TRBD2 (5 bases). The ends were cut back, 6 bases at V and 3 bases at J, with 12 bases in the middle. Germline V gene data show CDR1 as SGHNT and CDR2 as YENEEA. The length of the CDR3 is 14 residues. The CDR3, as DNA: TGTGCCAGCAGTTCCGGGAATTTCTACAATGAGCAGTTCTTC. This gives the protein CASSSGNFYNEQFF.

The chain carries TRBV20-1 and TRBJ1-2; weak D call: TRBD1 (6 bases). V lost 2 bases and J lost 4, with 11 bases in between. Germline CDR1 reads DFQATT; CDR2 reads SNEGSKA (reference sequence). CDR3 length equals 13 residues. CDR3 in amino acids: CSARRGEGYGYTF. CDR3 in DNA: TGCAGTGCTAGAAGGGGGGAGGGCTATGGCTACACCTTC.

This sequence joins TRBV6-1 and TRBJ2-1; D possibly matches TRBD1 or TRBD2 (5 bases each). Germline V gene sequence: CDR1 MNHNS, CDR2 SASEGT. Trimming took off 11 bases at V and 7 bases at J, with 24 bases between the two ends. This CDR3 comprises 15 residues. CDR3 DNA sequence: TGTGCCTCCCACTTGGGGCGGGCAGGGCGGAATGAGCAGTTCTTC. This sequence encodes CASHLGRAGRNEQFF.

This clonotype was seen many times. The J gene is TRBJ2-1, the V gene TRBV29-1; TRBD2 matches 12 bases. The V gene end was trimmed by 4 bases and the J gene end by 10 bases; junction bases not matched to a gene: 8. The CDR3 is 14 amino acids. Germline V gene sequence: CDR1 SQVTM, CDR2 ANQGSEA. CDR3 nucleotide sequence: TGCAGCGTTGCCACTAGCGGGAGGTTTGGGGAGCAGTTCTTC. This codes for CSVATSGRFGEQFF.

This clonotype was observed once. V is TRBV30 and J is TRBJ1-1, with 8 bases aligning to TRBD1. Germline loops: CDR1 GTSNPN, CDR2 SVGIG (reference sequence). The CDR3 is 14 residues long. V gave up 2 bases and J gave up 5 bases; unmatched junction bases: 7. CDR3 DNA sequence: TGTGCCTGGAGTTCTGGACAGGGAATAACTGAAGCTTTCTTT. It is translated as CAWSSGQGITEAFF.

This clonotype was counted between two and nine times. The chain has TRBV20-1 and TRBJ2-3; D is ambiguous. CDR1 and CDR2 (germline): DFQATT, SNEGSKA (reference sequence). The CDR3 spans 11 residues. Trimming cost V 8 bases and J 3 bases, with 9 bases left between them. The CDR3 bases are TGCAGTCACCACCAGACAGATACGCAGTATTTT. Translated, it gives CSHHQTDTQYF.

Points on this clonotype: One junction end does not reproduce the germline sequence, and a read error may be involved. The chain employs TRBV20-1 and TRBJ2-5; 8 bases match TRBD2. Germline V lookup: CDR1 DFQATT, CDR2 SNEGSKA (reference sequence). The CDR3 runs 14 residues. The CDR3 DNA is TGCAGTGCAAGAGGGGACGGGAGGGGAGAGACCCAGTACTTC. Residues: CSARGDGRGETQYF.

The V call is TRBV29-1, the J call TRBJ1-1; D is uncertain. The germline V and J ends were trimmed by 5 bases and 1 base, with 11 bases remaining between them. Germline V gene sequence: CDR1 SQVTM, CDR2 ANQGSEA. The CDR3 has 13 residues. CDR3 sequence reads: CSVRPAENTEAFF. CDR3 DNA: TGCAGCGTTAGACCGGCAGAGAACACTGAAGCTTTCTTT.

This chain connects TRBV20-1 to TRBJ2-3; TRBD1 aligns across 7 bases. The length of the CDR3 is 13 residues. The V gene's germline CDR1 is DFQATT and CDR2 SNEGSKA (reference sequence). V shed 3 bases, J shed 6 bases, and the junction held 6 bases outside the gene matches. The CDR3 nucleotides are TGCAGTGCTAGGGACAGGCAGGGGGATACGCAGTATTTT. Residues: CSARDRQGDTQYF.

The chain employs TRBV14 and TRBJ2-5, with D unresolved. The CDR3 length is 16 residues. The V gene lost 4 bases and the J gene lost 4 bases, with 19 bases spanning the gap. The germline V gene has CDR1 SGHDN and CDR2 FVKESK. CDR3 residues: CASSPFGVGSGETQYF. CDR3 DNA sequence: TGTGCCAGCAGCCCCTTCGGAGTGGGGTCTGGAGAGACCCAGTACTTC.

This sequence joins TRBV5-5 and TRBJ2-1, with D tentatively TRBD1 (5 bases). Trimming shortened V by 4 bases and J by 1 base, and 12 bases separated the two germline ends. CDR3 length: 15 amino acids. CDR1 SGHKS and CDR2 YYEKEE come from the germline V gene (reference sequence). For the CDR3, the DNA is TGTGCCAGCAGCGGGGCGGTAGCATCCTACAATGAGCAGTTCTTC. It encodes CASSGAVASYNEQFF.

V is TRBV4-3 and J is TRBJ2-3; D unclear. The germline V gene has CDR1 LGHNA and CDR2 YSLEER. The germline V and J ends were trimmed by 0 bases and 2 bases, with 9 bases remaining between them. The CDR3 spans 15 residues. This chain's CDR3 is CASSQDWPDTDTQYF. CDR3 bases: TGCGCCAGCAGCCAAGATTGGCCTGACACAGATACGCAGTATTTT.